Included here is one TCR beta chain sequence, with context. The assay was immunoSEQ multiplex PCR, and TCRdb's table has in-frame clones only and misses some. The sample lists 410,000 or so clones; about nine tenths were seen once. V was cut by 2 bases and J by 4 bases, with 7 bases left in between. The germline V gene has CDR1 SGHNT and CDR2 YYREEE (reference sequence). This CDR3 is built from 13 residues. This specimen comes from a study of Ad26.COV2.S vaccination and SARS-CoV-2 variants. Described treatment: approximately 18 received Ad26.COV2.S at low or high dose, single or two shots; about five received placebo; per-sample allocation not given. Sampling was done on day 63 after the first vaccine or placebo injection.

The material sequenced was peripheral blood, taken in a trial of Ad26.COV2.S vaccine versus placebo. The TCR originated in a person between 18 and 59 years old who received the Ad26.COV2.S COVID-19 vaccine or a placebo. This chain connects TRBV5-4 to TRBJ1-3; D unresolved. CDR3 in DNA: TGTGCCAGCAGCTTTTCCAGGGGAAACACCATATATTTT. Translating gives CASSFSRGNTIYF.